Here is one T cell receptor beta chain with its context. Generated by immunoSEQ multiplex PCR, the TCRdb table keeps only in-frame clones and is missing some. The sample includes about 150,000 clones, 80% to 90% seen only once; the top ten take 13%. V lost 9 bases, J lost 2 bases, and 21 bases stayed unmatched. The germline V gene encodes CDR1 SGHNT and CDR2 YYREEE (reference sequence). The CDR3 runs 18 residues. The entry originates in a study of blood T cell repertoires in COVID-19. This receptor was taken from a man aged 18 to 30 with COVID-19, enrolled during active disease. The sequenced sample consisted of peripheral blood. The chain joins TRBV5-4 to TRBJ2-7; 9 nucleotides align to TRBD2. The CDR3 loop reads CATRTGLATSGGAYEQYF. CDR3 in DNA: TGTGCCACCCGGACCGGACTAGCGACCAGTGGCGGGGCCTACGAGCAGTACTTC.